The 10 T cell receptor beta chains reported below all come from one sample, sequenced in a study of blood T cell repertoires in COVID-19. Assay: immunoSEQ multiplex PCR; the TCRdb copy retains only in-frame clones and omits some. The table records 96,000 or so clones, about 88% of them present only once. Material: peripheral blood. These receptors were collected from an elderly woman with acute or convalescent COVID-19.

The sample holds one count of this clone. This chain uses TRBV27 with TRBJ2-7, with TRBD1 matching 8 bases. Germline V gives CDR1 MNHEY, CDR2 SMNVEV (reference sequence). Trimming took 6 bases from V and 6 from J; bases not matched to a gene: 7. The CDR3 loop spans 13 amino acids. The CDR3: CASRRQGPGEQYF. In DNA form, the CDR3 reads TGTGCCAGCAGAAGACAGGGGCCGGGCGAGCAGTACTTC.

The rearrangement uses TRBV4-1 and TRBJ1-2; D gene unclear. CDR1 and CDR2 from the germline V gene are MGHRA and YSYEKL. Trimming stripped 0 bases from V and 1 base from J, with 18 bases between. The CDR3 is 18 amino acids. The CDR3, as DNA: TGCGCCAGCAGCCAAGACTACGAAGCGGCAGGTAGTAACTATGGCTACACCTTC. Protein product: CASSQDYEAAGSNYGYTF.

V and J are TRBV28 and TRBJ1-1, with 7 bases identical to TRBD1. V lost 5 bases, J lost 6 bases, and 3 bases stayed unmatched. This CDR3 contains 12 residues. The V gene's germline CDR1 is MDHEN and CDR2 SYDVKM. The CDR3 region has the DNA TGTGCCAGCAGTCTAGGACAGGCTGAAGCTTTCTTT. This gives the protein CASSLGQAEAFF.

V is TRBV27 and J is TRBJ2-7, with 7 bases lining up with TRBD2. Germline values: CDR1 MNHEY, CDR2 SMNVEV (reference sequence). The CDR3 is 15 residues long. The ends lost 5 bases at V and 4 bases at J; junction bases unmatched: 11. CDR3 region: CASSRGAGVGYEQYF. CDR3 coding DNA: TGTGCCAGCAGTAGAGGGGCGGGAGTAGGGTACGAGCAGTACTTC.

This clone is a singleton in its sample. The genes are TRBV5-6 and TRBJ1-1, with D possibly matching TRBD1 (5 bases). Trimming shortened V by 1 base and J by 3 bases, and 13 bases separated the two germline ends. Germline V gives CDR1 SGHDT, CDR2 YYEEEE. The CDR3 sequence is 15 residues long. CDR3 in amino acids: CASSLIDRTYTEAFF. The CDR3 coding sequence is TGTGCCAGCAGCTTGATAGATAGGACATACACTGAAGCTTTCTTT.

This chain links TRBV30 with TRBJ2-5; D possibly corresponds to TRBD2 (7 bases). The ends were cut back, 5 bases at V and 5 bases at J, with 15 bases in the middle. This CDR3 has 13 amino acids. Germline V gives CDR1 GTSNPN, CDR2 SVGIG (reference sequence). The chain's CDR3 is CAWGLGGQETQYF. CDR3 DNA sequence: TGTGCCTGGGGGCTGGGGGGGCAGGAGACCCAGTACTTC. The full variable domain, completed using reference TRBV30 and TRBJ2-5, is SQTIHQWPATLVQPVGSPLSLECTVEGTSNPNLYWYRQAAGRGLQLLFYSVGIGQISSEVPQNLSASRPQDRQFILSSKKLLLSDSGFYLCAWGLGGQETQYFGPGTRLLVL.

The chain couples TRBV6-5 to TRBJ1-2; D is undetermined. CDR1 and CDR2 (germline): MNHEY, SVGAGI. Trimming removed 0 bases from V and 5 bases from J, with 10 bases in between. This CDR3 region has 14 residues. The DNA of the CDR3 is TGTGCCAGCAGTTACTCTGGGCCACCATATGGCTACACCTTC. Amino acids: CASSYSGPPYGYTF.

Only one count was recorded for this clone. The chain employs TRBV9 and TRBJ1-3; D is unclear. This CDR3 is 15 amino acids long. V was clipped by 4 bases and J by 4 bases, with 15 bases between them. The germline CDR1 and CDR2 sequences are SGDLS and YYNGEE. CDR3 nucleotides: TGTGCCAGCAGCCCGCGGGAGGGTGGAGGAAACACCATATATTTT. This encodes CASSPREGGGNTIYF.

The V and J genes are TRBV6-2 or TRBV6-3 and TRBJ2-7, with D unclear. V was shortened by 2 bases and J by 6 bases, with 20 bases between the two germline ends. The CDR3 consists of 16 residues. CDR1 and CDR2 from the germline V gene are MNHEY and SVGEGT. CDR3 amino acids: CASSYRGFSKSGEQYF. CDR3 coding DNA: TGTGCCAGCAGTTACAGAGGCTTTTCAAAGTCGGGCGAGCAGTACTTC.

This clone was seen just once. This CDR3 is CASSLTGAGYGYTF. The CDR3 nucleotides are TGTGCCAGCAGCTTAACGGGGGCAGGCTATGGCTACACCTTC. V is TRBV7-3 and J is TRBJ1-2; the D gene is possibly TRBD1 (6 bases). This CDR3 has 14 amino acids. Germline assignment: CDR1 SGHTA and CDR2 FQGTGA. V was clipped by 0 bases and J by 4 bases, with 9 bases between them.